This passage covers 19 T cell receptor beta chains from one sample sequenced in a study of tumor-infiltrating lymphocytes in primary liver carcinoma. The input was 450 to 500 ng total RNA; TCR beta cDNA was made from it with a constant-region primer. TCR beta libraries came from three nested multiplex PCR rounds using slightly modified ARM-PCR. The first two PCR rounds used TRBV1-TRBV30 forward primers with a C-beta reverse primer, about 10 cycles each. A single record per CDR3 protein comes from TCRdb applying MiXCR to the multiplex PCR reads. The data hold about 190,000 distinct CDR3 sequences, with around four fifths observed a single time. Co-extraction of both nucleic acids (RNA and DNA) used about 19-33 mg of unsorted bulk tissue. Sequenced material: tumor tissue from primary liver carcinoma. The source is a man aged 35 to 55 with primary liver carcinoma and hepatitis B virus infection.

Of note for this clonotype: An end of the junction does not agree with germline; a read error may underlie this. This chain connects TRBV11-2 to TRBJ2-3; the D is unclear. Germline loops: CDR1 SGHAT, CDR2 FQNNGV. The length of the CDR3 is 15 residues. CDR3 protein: CASSFGWVSTDTQYF. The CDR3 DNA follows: TGTGCCAGCAGCTTTGGGTGGGTTAGCACAGATACACAGTATTTT.

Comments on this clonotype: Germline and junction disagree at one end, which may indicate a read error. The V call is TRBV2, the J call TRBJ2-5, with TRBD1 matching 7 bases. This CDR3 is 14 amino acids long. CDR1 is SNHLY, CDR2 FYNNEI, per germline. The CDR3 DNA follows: TGTGCCAGCAGTGCTGACAGGGTCCAAGATACCCAGTACTTC. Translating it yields CASSADRVQDTQYF.

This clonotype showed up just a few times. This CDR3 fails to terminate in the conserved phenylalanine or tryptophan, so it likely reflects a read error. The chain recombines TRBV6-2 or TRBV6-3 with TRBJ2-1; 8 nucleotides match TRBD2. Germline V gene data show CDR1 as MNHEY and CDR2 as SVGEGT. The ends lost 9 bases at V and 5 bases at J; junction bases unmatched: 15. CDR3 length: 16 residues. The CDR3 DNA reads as TGTGCCAGTAGTCGAACCCGTCACGGGGGGGACAATGAGCAGTTCTCC. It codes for CASSRTRHGGDNEQFS.

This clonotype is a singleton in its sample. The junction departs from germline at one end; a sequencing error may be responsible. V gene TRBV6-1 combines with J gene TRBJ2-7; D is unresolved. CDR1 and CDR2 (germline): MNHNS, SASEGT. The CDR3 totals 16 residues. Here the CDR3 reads CASSLSTAASSYQQYF. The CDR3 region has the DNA TGTGCCAGCAGTCTCTCAACGGCTGCGAGCTCCTACCAGCAGTACTTC.

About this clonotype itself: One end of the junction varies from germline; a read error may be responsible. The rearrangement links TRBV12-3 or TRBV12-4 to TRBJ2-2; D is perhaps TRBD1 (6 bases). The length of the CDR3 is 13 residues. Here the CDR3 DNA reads TGTGCAAGCAATTCCTCAGGGGCCGGGGAGCTGTTCTTT. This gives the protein CASNSSGAGELFF.

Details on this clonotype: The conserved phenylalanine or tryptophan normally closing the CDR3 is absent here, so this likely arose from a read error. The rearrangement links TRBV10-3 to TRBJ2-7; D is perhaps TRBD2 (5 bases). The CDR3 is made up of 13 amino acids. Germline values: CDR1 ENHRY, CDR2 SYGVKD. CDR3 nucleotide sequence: TGTGCCATTAGTGGGCCGGGGATGCACGAGCAGTACCTC. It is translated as CAISGPGMHEQYL.

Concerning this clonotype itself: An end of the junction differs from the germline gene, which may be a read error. CDR3 amino acids: CASSWTRSGELSF. DNA of the CDR3: TGTGCCAGCAGCTGGACTAGAAGCGGGGAGCTGTCTTTT. The V gene is TRBV6-2 or TRBV6-3, the J gene TRBJ2-2; 7 nucleotides line up with TRBD2. The CDR3 consists of 13 residues. The germline V gene encodes CDR1 MNHEY and CDR2 SVGEGT.

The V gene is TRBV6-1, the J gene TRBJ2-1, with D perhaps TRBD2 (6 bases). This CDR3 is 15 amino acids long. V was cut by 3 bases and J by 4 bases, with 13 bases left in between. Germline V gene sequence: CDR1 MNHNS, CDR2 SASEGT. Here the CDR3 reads CASSDGTANYNEQFF. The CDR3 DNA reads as TGTGCCAGCAGTGACGGGACTGCTAATTACAATGAGCAGTTCTTC.

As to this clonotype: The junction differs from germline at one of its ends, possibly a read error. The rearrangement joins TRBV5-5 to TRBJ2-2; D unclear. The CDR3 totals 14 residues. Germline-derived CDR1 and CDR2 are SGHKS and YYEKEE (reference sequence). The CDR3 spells CANSFNLNTGELFF. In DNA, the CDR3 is TGTGCCAACAGCTTTAATCTAAACACCGGGGAGCTGTTTTTT.

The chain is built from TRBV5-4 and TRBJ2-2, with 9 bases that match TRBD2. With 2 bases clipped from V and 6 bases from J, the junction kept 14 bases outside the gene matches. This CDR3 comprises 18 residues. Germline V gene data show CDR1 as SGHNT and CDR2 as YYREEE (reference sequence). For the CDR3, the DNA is TGTGCCAGCAGCTTTGGGCGAAAAGGGGCTAGCGGGGCCGGGGAGCTGTTTTTT. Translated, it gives CASSFGRKGASGAGELFF.

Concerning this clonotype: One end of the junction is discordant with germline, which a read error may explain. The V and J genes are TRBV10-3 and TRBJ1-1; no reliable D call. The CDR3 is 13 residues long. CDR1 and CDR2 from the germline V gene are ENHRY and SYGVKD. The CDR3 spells CATTSGENSEAFF. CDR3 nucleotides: TGTGCCACCACGAGTGGGGAGAACTCTGAAGCTTTCTTT.

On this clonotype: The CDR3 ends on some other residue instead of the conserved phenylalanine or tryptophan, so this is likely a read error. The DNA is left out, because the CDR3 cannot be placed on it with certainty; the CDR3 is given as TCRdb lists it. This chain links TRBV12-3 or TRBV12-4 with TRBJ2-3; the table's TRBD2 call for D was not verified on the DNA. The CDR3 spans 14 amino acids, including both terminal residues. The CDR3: CASSPSGSTDTYYY.

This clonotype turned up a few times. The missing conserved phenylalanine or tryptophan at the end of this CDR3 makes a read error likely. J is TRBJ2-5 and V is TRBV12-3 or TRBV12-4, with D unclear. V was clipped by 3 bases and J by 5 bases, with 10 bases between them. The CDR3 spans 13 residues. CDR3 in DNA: TGTGCCAGCAGTTTGTCAAGGGTCGAGACCCAGTACCTC. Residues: CASSLSRVETQYL.

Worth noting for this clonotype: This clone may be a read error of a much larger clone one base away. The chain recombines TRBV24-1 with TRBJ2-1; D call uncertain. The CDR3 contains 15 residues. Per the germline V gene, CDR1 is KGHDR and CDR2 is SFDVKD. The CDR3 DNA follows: TGTGTCACCAGTGTTAGTGAGCCGGGCTACAATGAGCAGTTCTTC. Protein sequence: CVTSVSEPGYNEQFF.

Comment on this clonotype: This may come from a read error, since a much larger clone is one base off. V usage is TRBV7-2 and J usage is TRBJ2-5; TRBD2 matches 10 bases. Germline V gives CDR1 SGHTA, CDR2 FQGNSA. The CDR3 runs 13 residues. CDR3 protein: CASVAGGQEAQYF. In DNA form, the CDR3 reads TGTGCCAGCGTAGCGGGAGGCCAAGAGGCCCAGTACTTC. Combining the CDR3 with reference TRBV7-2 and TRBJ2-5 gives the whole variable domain GAGVSQSPSNKVTEKGKDVELRCDPISGHTALYWYRQSLGQGLEFLIYFQGNSAPDKSGLPSDRFSAERTGGSVSTLTIQRTQQEDSAVYLCASVAGGQEAQYFGPGTRLLVL.

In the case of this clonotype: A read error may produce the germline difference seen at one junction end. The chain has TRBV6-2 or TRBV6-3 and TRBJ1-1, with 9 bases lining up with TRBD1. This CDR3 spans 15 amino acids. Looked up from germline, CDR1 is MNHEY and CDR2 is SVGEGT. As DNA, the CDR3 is TGTGCCAGCAGTGAACAGGGGGCGAGGAGCACTGAAACTTTTTTT. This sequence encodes CASSEQGARSTETFF.

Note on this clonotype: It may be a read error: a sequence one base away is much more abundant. CDR3 amino acids: CANSSGGTSIFEQYF. DNA of the CDR3: TGTGCCAATAGTTCCGGTGGGACTAGTATTTTCGAGCAGTACTTC. The J gene is TRBJ2-7, the V gene TRBV19, with TRBD2 matching over 8 bases. This CDR3 has 15 residues. The V gene's germline CDR1 is LNHDA and CDR2 SQIVND (reference sequence).

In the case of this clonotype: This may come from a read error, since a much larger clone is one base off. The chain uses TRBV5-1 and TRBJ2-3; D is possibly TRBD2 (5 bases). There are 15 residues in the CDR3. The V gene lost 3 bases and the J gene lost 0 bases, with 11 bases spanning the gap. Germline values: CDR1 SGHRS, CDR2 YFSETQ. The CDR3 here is CASSWVTGSTDTQYF. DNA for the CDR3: TGCGCCAGCAGCTGGGTAACGGGGAGCACAGATACGCAGTATTTT.

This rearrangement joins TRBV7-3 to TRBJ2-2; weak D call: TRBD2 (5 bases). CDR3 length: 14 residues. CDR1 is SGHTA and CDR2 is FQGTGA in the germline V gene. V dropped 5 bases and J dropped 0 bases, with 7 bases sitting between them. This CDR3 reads CASSTAANTGELFF. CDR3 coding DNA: TGTGCCAGCAGCACAGCGGCGAACACCGGGGAGCTGTTTTTT.